This T cell receptor beta chain stems from a study of tumor-infiltrating lymphocytes in primary liver carcinoma. The authors took blood RNA from unsorted whole blood and also extracted germline DNA. With a constant-region primer, TCR beta cDNA was made from 400 to 550 ng of total RNA. Each TCR beta library was derived from three nested multiplex PCR rounds that employed slightly modified ARM-PCR. Primers for the first two PCR rounds were TRBV1-TRBV30 forward primers and a C-beta reverse primer (approximately 10 cycles per round). TCRdb fed the multiplex PCR reads into MiXCR, producing one record per CDR3 protein. The sample contains approximately 340,000 distinct CDR3 sequences, approximately 64% of which appear only once. With regard to this clonotype: Its ends do not fully match the called genes, so a read error is possible.

The CDR3 extends over 15 amino acids. In germline, CDR1 is ENHRY, CDR2 SYGVKD. This chain connects TRBV10-3 to TRBJ1-1; no firm D call. The specimen sequenced was peripheral blood. This TCR came from a middle-aged man with primary liver carcinoma and hepatitis B virus infection. The CDR3 region is CAISESIQENTETFF. The CDR3 DNA sequence: TGTGCCATCAGTGAGTCAATACAAGAAAACACTGAAACTTTCTTT.